This T cell receptor beta chain was obtained from a study of T cells after somatic rescue of genetic block. CDR1 and CDR2 from the germline V gene are MNHNS and SASEGT. The CDR3 is made up of 13 amino acids. V was clipped by 8 bases and J by 5 bases; unmatched bases: 9. Clones were read by immunoSEQ multiplex PCR, and TCRdb kept only the in-frame ones, dropping some. Of tens of thousands of clones in the sample, about nine tenths are singletons; the top ten hold 2.5% to 3%. The gene calls are TRBV6-1 and TRBJ2-7; TRBD1 matches 7 bases. Sequencing was done on a sample of peripheral blood mononuclear cells (PBMCs). This clonotype was obtained from a man under 40. CDR3 loop: CASLRGQSHEQYF. The DNA of the CDR3 is TGTGCCAGCCTGAGGGGACAGTCCCACGAGCAGTACTTC.